The sequence of this T cell receptor beta chain was determined in a study of T cells after yellow fever vaccination. V was shortened by 3 bases and J by 4 bases, with 10 bases between the two germline ends. The CDR3 totals 14 residues. In germline, CDR1 is LGHNT, CDR2 FRNRAP. Study-wide results and caveats: The study re-detected most primary-vaccination clones after the booster (roughly 96% CD4, around 90% CD8). Relatively few clonotypes were ones that appeared in both CD4 and CD8 compartments.

In the case of this clonotype: Its antigen is not known.

5'RACE template switching generated TCR cDNA, adding a universal primer site and UMIs. MiXCR, run by TCRdb on the 5' RACE reads, gives a single entry per CDR3 protein. The sample gives approximately 300,000 distinct CDR3 sequences, approximately 9% of which show up once; more than 15% is in the top ten. This TCR came from a man in his late teens or twenties who received the YFV17D yellow fever vaccine. This chain joins TRBV12-5 and TRBJ2-1, with D perhaps TRBD1 or TRBD2 (6 bases each). The source material was PBMCs, sampled on the day of the first yellow fever vaccination. As DNA, the CDR3 is TGTGCTAGTGGTTTTAGGGGGGATTACAATGAGCAGTTCTTC. As protein: CASGFRGDYNEQFF.